These 21 T cell receptor beta chains came from one sample sequenced in a study of PD-1 blockade in classical Hodgkin lymphoma. TCRdb keeps only in-frame clones here, not all; method: immunoSEQ multiplex PCR. Counted here are some 38,000 clones, roughly four fifths occurring once; the ten biggest clones make up roughly 9.8%. Every one of the patients relapsed after autologous stem cell transplantation (brentuximab vedotin exposure was variable). The sequencing used peripheral blood mononuclear cells (PBMCs), collected at baseline. Every receptor here comes from a human donor with classical Hodgkin lymphoma.

There are a few counts of this clone. The CDR3 is CASSRDRVYYGYTF. CDR3 nucleotide sequence: TGTGCCAGCAGCCGGGACAGGGTCTACTATGGCTACACCTTC. This sequence joins TRBV28 and TRBJ1-2; 9 bases are shared with TRBD1. The CDR3 is made up of 14 amino acids. In germline, CDR1 is MDHEN, CDR2 SYDVKM. V was clipped by 6 bases and J by 3 bases; unmatched bases: 5.

The chain couples TRBV30 to TRBJ2-7, with D perhaps TRBD2 (6 bases). Germline lookup yields CDR1 GTSNPN and CDR2 SVGIG (reference sequence). V was pared by 4 bases and J by 2 bases, with 18 bases between. The CDR3 loop spans 15 amino acids. The CDR3 loop reads CAWTRGIAETYEQYF. CDR3 nucleotides: TGTGCCTGGACGCGTGGCATAGCGGAAACCTACGAGCAGTACTTC.

This chain links TRBV11-3 with TRBJ1-2; D not certain. Trimming took off 5 bases at V and 4 bases at J, with 8 bases between the two ends. Germline V gene data show CDR1 as SGHNT and CDR2 as YENEEA. The CDR3 covers 12 residues. This CDR3 reads CASSRSFYGYTF. The CDR3 DNA is TGTGCCAGCAGCCGCTCTTTCTATGGCTACACCTTC.

The chain has TRBV7-3 and TRBJ1-3; D gene unclear. Trimming left V 5 bases short and J 6 bases short, with 17 bases between. The germline V gene has CDR1 SGHTA and CDR2 FQGTGA. The CDR3 is 15 residues long. The CDR3, as DNA: TGTGCCAGCAGCCCACGGGGAACGCTCGAAAACACCATATATTTT. It encodes CASSPRGTLENTIYF.

The genes are TRBV6-6 and TRBJ2-5, with D uncertain. The DNA end is more similar to TRBJ2-7, so the J call may be wrong. The CDR3 loop spans 16 amino acids. Looked up from germline, CDR1 is MNHNY and CDR2 is SVGAGI (reference sequence). DNA for the CDR3: TGTGCCAGCACCCCAAGATGGCTTAGTTTTAATGGCGAGCAGTACTTC. Its protein is CASTPRWLSFNGEQYF.

With respect to this clone: A read error may produce the germline difference seen at one junction end. The chain is built from TRBV7-7 and TRBJ2-3; D gene ambiguous. The V gene's germline CDR1 is SSHAT and CDR2 FNYEAQ (reference sequence). The CDR3 covers 13 residues. The CDR3 protein is CASSLALKDTQYF. The CDR3 DNA follows: TGTGCTAGCAGCTTAGCTCTTAAGGATACGCAGTATTTT.

In this sample, this clone turned up once. This rearrangement joins TRBV18 to TRBJ2-1; 10 bases are shared with TRBD2. The junction had 12 bases not matched to a gene; V was cut back by 3 bases and J by 7 bases. There are 17 residues in the CDR3. CDR1 and CDR2 from the germline V gene are KGHSH and LQKENI. The DNA of the CDR3 is TGTGCCAGCTCACCCCAATCCCTAGCGGGAGTAAATAATGAGCAGTTCTTC. Amino acids: CASSPQSLAGVNNEQFF.

The chain uses TRBV4-3 and TRBJ2-3; D is unresolved. The V gene lost 2 bases and the J gene lost 5 bases, with 11 bases spanning the gap. Germline lookup yields CDR1 LGHNA and CDR2 YSLEER. This CDR3 spans 14 amino acids. This chain's CDR3 is CASSQTFGLDTQYF. DNA for the CDR3: TGCGCCAGCAGCCAAACTTTTGGGTTAGATACGCAGTATTTT.

The sample holds a few counts of this clone. The chain carries TRBV19 and TRBJ2-7; 9 positions agree with TRBD2. This CDR3 has 14 amino acids. J was trimmed by 3 bases and V by 6 bases; bases with no gene match: 6. Germline CDR1 is LNHDA and CDR2 is SQIVND (reference sequence). CDR3: CASSLLAGVYEQYF. CDR3 bases: TGTGCCAGTAGCCTCTTAGCGGGAGTCTACGAGCAGTACTTC.

The genes are TRBV30 and TRBJ2-4; D is undetermined. CDR3 length equals 13 residues. The germline V gene has CDR1 GTSNPN and CDR2 SVGIG (reference sequence). The V and J ends lost 3 bases and 7 bases respectively, with 13 bases between them. CDR3 protein: CAWRQGATNIQYF. In nucleotides, the CDR3 is TGTGCCTGGAGGCAAGGAGCCACGAACATTCAGTACTTC.

V usage is TRBV19 and J usage is TRBJ1-1; no clear D. Trimming removed 9 bases at V and 0 bases at J, with 11 bases between. The CDR3 runs to 13 residues. Germline V gene sequence: CDR1 LNHDA, CDR2 SQIVND (reference sequence). For the CDR3, the DNA is TGTGCCAGCTCTCCCCCCATGAACACTGAAGCTTTCTTT. Protein product: CASSPPMNTEAFF.

This rearrangement joins TRBV11-3 to TRBJ2-7; the match to TRBD1 covers 7 bases. Germline CDR1 reads SGHNT; CDR2 reads YENEEA. This CDR3 comprises 13 residues. The J segment lost 6 bases and the V segment lost 3 bases, leaving 5 bases of the junction unmatched. The CDR3 protein is CASSFVTGTEQYF. Written as DNA, the CDR3 is TGTGCCAGCAGCTTTGTGACAGGGACCGAGCAGTACTTC.

The chain joins TRBV2 to TRBJ1-2; D unresolved. The V end lost 4 bases, the J end lost 7 bases, and 16 bases lay between the germline ends. Germline loops: CDR1 SNHLY, CDR2 FYNNEI. CDR3 size: 14 residues. CDR3 residues: CASSVLVGGSGYTF. The CDR3 DNA follows: TGTGCCAGCAGTGTTTTGGTGGGTGGGTCTGGCTACACCTTC.

This clone is a singleton in its sample. The chain couples TRBV4-1 to TRBJ2-3, with TRBD2 matching 8 bases. CDR3 length: 15 residues. Germline V gene lookup returns CDR1 MGHRA and CDR2 YSYEKL. V was clipped by 6 bases and J by 6 bases; unmatched bases: 11. For the CDR3, the DNA is TGCGCCAGCAGTGAGGGAAGCGGGAGAACGGATACGCAGTATTTT. This sequence encodes CASSEGSGRTDTQYF.

This clone has only one observation. The chain joins TRBV19 to TRBJ1-1; D may be TRBD1 (6 bases). V was trimmed by 2 bases and J by 3 bases, leaving 10 bases between them. Germline V CDR1 and CDR2: LNHDA, SQIVND (reference sequence). The length of the CDR3 is 14 residues. The CDR3 protein is CASSIWGAHTEAFF. The DNA for the CDR3 is TGTGCCAGTAGTATATGGGGGGCCCACACTGAAGCTTTCTTT.

The chain links TRBV11-3 to TRBJ1-2, with D hard to call. The CDR3 contains 13 residues. The V gene lost 8 bases and the J gene lost 2 bases, with 12 bases spanning the gap. Germline CDR1 SGHNT, CDR2 YENEEA. The DNA of the CDR3 is TGTGCCAGCTCACCTGACGCCAACTATGGCTACACCTTC. Protein product: CASSPDANYGYTF. The variable domain in full, completed from reference TRBV11-3 and TRBJ1-2, reads EAGVVQSPRYKIIEKKQPVAFWCNPISGHNTLYWYLQNLGQGPELLIRYENEEAVDDSQLPKDRFSAERLKGVDSTLKIQPAELGDSAVYLCASSPDANYGYTFGSGTRLTVV.

This sequence joins TRBV7-9 and TRBJ1-4, with D possibly TRBD1 on 6 matching bases. This CDR3 is built from 18 residues. Germline V lookup: CDR1 SEHNR, CDR2 FQNEAQ (reference sequence). Trimming cost V 1 base and J 5 bases, with 20 bases left between them. CDR3 bases: TGTGCCAGCAGCTTAGTGTATGCGGGGGCAGCCCAAAATGAAAAACTGTTTTTT. It is translated as CASSLVYAGAAQNEKLFF.

This chain joins TRBV27 and TRBJ2-3; tentative D call: TRBD2 (6 bases). Between the trimmed V and J ends, which lost 5 bases and 9 bases, there was a span of 9 bases. Germline V gives CDR1 MNHEY, CDR2 SMNVEV (reference sequence). The CDR3 contains 11 residues. The DNA for the CDR3 is TGTGCCAGCAGTCAAGGAGGGACGCAGTATTTT. Its translation is CASSQGGTQYF.

This chain uses TRBV9 with TRBJ2-5, with 12 positions matching TRBD1. This CDR3 has 16 amino acids. Trimming cost V 2 bases and J 5 bases; bases outside gene matches: 7. CDR1 and CDR2 from the germline V gene are SGDLS and YYNGEE. CDR3 sequence: CASSVSGTGGFETQYF. The CDR3 region has the DNA TGTGCCAGCAGCGTTTCCGGGACAGGGGGCTTTGAGACCCAGTACTTC.

This clone showed up just a few times. V is TRBV4-3 and J is TRBJ2-7; unclear D gene. Germline CDR1 is LGHNA and CDR2 is YSLEER. The CDR3 spans 15 residues. V was pared by 0 bases and J by 5 bases, with 14 bases between. The CDR3 bases are TGCGCCAGCAGCCAAGATTGGCTAGACATACACGAGCAGTACTTC. It specifies CASSQDWLDIHEQYF.

The V and J genes are TRBV5-5 and TRBJ2-7; perhaps TRBD2 as D (6 bases). V was pared by 2 bases and J by 2 bases, with 14 bases between. The CDR3 contains 15 residues. Germline CDR1 and CDR2: SGHKS and YYEKEE (reference sequence). The CDR3 nucleotides are TGTGCCAGCAGCTTCCTCGGGAGCCGTGCCTACGAGCAGTACTTC. It translates to CASSFLGSRAYEQYF. Using reference TRBV5-5 and TRBJ2-7 for the parts outside the CDR3, the full variable domain is DAGVTQSPTHLIKTRGQQVTLRCSPISGHKSVSWYQQVLGQGPQFIFQYYEKEERGRGNFPDRFSARQFPNYSSELNVNALLLGDSALYLCASSFLGSRAYEQYFGPGTRLTVT.